A selection of T cell receptor beta chains follows, all from one sample in a study of cytomegalovirus exposure and HLA in healthy donors. Profiling relied on immunoSEQ multiplex PCR, and the TCRdb table lists in-frame clones only, not all of them. Of 150,000 to 200,000 clones detected, approximately 86% appear once; the ten largest clones hold 7.2%. Sample: PBMCs. Every receptor here comes from a man between 25 and 39 years old in good health and CMV-seropositive. Each CDR3 is given with its conserved first and last residue. The D gene is left open where the match is weak. Where a row states a size, it is once, few, many or the class of an expanded clone; other rows omit it.

TRBJ2-1	TRBV7-3	-	TRBD1	TGTGCCAGCAGCCCCAACCCAAACAGGGGGCAGTACAATGAGCAGTTCTTC	CASSPNPNRGQYNEQFF
TRBJ1-1	TRBV5-1	-	-	TGCGCCAGCAGCTCAGAGTCCAGGGTCATCGCTGAAGCTTTCTTT	CASSSESRVIAEAFF
TRBJ1-4	TRBV5-1	-	-	TGCGCCAGCAGCTTGAAGAGAGCAACTAATGAAAAACTGTTTTTT	CASSLKRATNEKLFF
TRBJ1-1	TRBV13	-	-	TGTGCCAGCAGCCTCAGACCCACTGAAGCTTTCTTT	CASSLRPTEAFF
TRBJ1-4	TRBV5-1	-	-	TGCGCCAGCAGCACGGGGAGGCAGAATGAAAAACTGTTTTTT	CASSTGRQNEKLFF
TRBJ1-2	TRBV4-3	-	TRBD1	TGCGCCAGCAGCCAAGATGTCTCGACAGGGGGATTCTATGGCTACACCTTC	CASSQDVSTGGFYGYTF
TRBJ2-1	TRBV7-2	-	TRBD2	TGTGCCAGCAGCTCTAGCGGGGGGAACAATGAGCAGTTCTTC	CASSSSGGNNEQFF
TRBJ2-5	TRBV7-2	-	-	TGTGCCAGCAGCTTAGTGACAGGACGTCAAGAGACCCAGTACTTC	CASSLVTGRQETQYF
TRBJ2-5	TRBV27	-	-	TGTGCCAGCAGTTTAAGCCCAAGTAGGCAAGAGACCCAGTACTTC	CASSLSPSRQETQYF
TRBJ2-7	TRBV28	-	-	TGTGCCAGCAGTTTCCTTCAGGGCAGAGGGGGGAACGAGCAGTACTTC	CASSFLQGRGGNEQYF
TRBJ1-1	TRBV9	few	-	TGTGCCAGCAGCCCCCGCCCCCCAGGGGAAATGAACACTGAAGCTTTCTTT	CASSPRPPGEMNTEAFF
TRBJ1-2	TRBV5-1	-	-	TGCGCCAGCAGCTTGGGGAGTCAAGCCCATGGCTACACCTTC	CASSLGSQAHGYTF
TRBJ2-7	TRBV7-2	-	TRBD2	TGTGCCAGCAGCTTAGTTGAGACTAGCTTCGAGCAGTACTTC	CASSLVETSFEQYF
TRBJ1-4	TRBV5-1	-	-	TGCGCCAGCAGCTTGGGGGGCACAACTAATGAAAAACTGTTTTTT	CASSLGGTTNEKLFF
TRBJ2-1	TRBV7-2	-	TRBD2	TGTGCCAGCAGCTTTAGCGGGGGACAATACAATGAGCAGTTCTTC	CASSFSGGQYNEQFF
TRBJ2-7	TRBV4-1	-	-	TGCGCCAGCAGCGGTGGCGGGGATGGCTCCTACGAGCAGTACTTC	CASSGGGDGSYEQYF
TRBJ2-1	TRBV6-4	-	-	TGTGCCAGCAGTGACCAACCCGGTGTCGAGGGAGGCCACAATGAGCAGTTCTTC	CASSDQPGVEGGHNEQFF
TRBJ2-1	TRBV29-1	-	-	TGCAGCGTACGGGGCGACTACAATGAGCAGTTCTTC	CSVRGDYNEQFF
TRBJ2-1	TRBV27	-	TRBD2	TGTGCCAGCAGGCTAGCGGGAGGTATCTCCTACAATGAGCAGTTCTTC	CASRLAGGISYNEQFF
TRBJ2-3	TRBV4-1	once	TRBD2	TGCGCCAGCAGCTTAGCGGGCTCTAGCACAGATACGCAGTATTTT	CASSLAGSSTDTQYF
TRBJ2-7	TRBV14	-	-	TGTGCCAGCAGCCAAGTGAAGGGGAGGGAGCAGTACTTC	CASSQVKGREQYF
TRBJ2-3	TRBV4-1	few	TRBD2	TGCGCCAGCAGCCAAGATTCGCTAGCGGGAGCCTCATGGTCCGATACGCAGTATTTT	CASSQDSLAGASWSDTQYF
TRBJ1-1	TRBV19	-	-	TGTGCCAGTAGCTCACAGGGGAACACTGAAGCTTTCTTT	CASSSQGNTEAFF
TRBJ2-5	TRBV11-2	-	-	TGTGCCAGCAGCTTCATCCGCGCCGGGAGATATGAGACCCAGTACTTC	CASSFIRAGRYETQYF
TRBJ1-2	TRBV6-5	-	-	TGTGCCAGCAGTTCTGGGGAGAACTATGGCTACACCTTC	CASSSGENYGYTF
TRBJ2-7	TRBV18	-	TRBD1	TGTGCCAGCTCAGGAGCCAGGGGGCTCGACGAGCAGTACTTC	CASSGARGLDEQYF
TRBJ1-1	TRBV2	-	-	TGTGCCAGCAGTGAGGGTACGAACACTGAAGCTTTCTTT	CASSEGTNTEAFF
TRBJ2-3	TRBV5-1	-	TRBD2	TGCGCCAGCAGCTACCGGACTAGCGGGTCCACAGATACGCAGTATTTT	CASSYRTSGSTDTQYF
TRBJ2-5	TRBV7-2	-	-	TGTGCCAGCAGCCCCGGACAGTGGGGGGAGACCCAGTACTTC	CASSPGQWGETQYF
TRBJ2-7	TRBV2	-	TRBD1	TGTGCCAGCGGGGAGTGGGACAGGGGCCCGGGGCAGTACTTC	CASGEWDRGPGQYF
TRBJ2-3	TRBV29-1	-	TRBD1	TGCAGCGTTGAAGCCATCAGACAGGGGGCCTTAACCACAGATACGCAGTATTTT	CSVEAIRQGALTTDTQYF
TRBJ1-2	TRBV7-9	-	-	TGTGCCAGCAGCTCCGGGATCACGGAGGGCTATGGCTACACCTTC	CASSSGITEGYGYTF
TRBJ2-7	TRBV6-1	-	-	TGTGCCAGCAGTAACAGGGACTCCTACGAGCAGTACTTC	CASSNRDSYEQYF
TRBJ2-3	TRBV6-1	-	-	TGTGCCAGCCTCGGACAGTCCACAGATACGCAGTATTTT	CASLGQSTDTQYF
TRBJ2-1	TRBV15	-	-	TGTGCCACCAGCAGAGTGAGCAATGAGCAGTTCTTC	CATSRVSNEQFF
TRBJ1-1	TRBV19	-	TRBD1	TGTGCCAGTAGTGCGGACAGGGGGTTCCGCACTGAAGCTTTCTTT	CASSADRGFRTEAFF
TRBJ2-1	TRBV7-9	-	TRBD1	TGTGCCAGCAGCTTAGCCCCGTCGGGACAGTATCAGTTCTTC	CASSLAPSGQYQFF
TRBJ1-2	TRBV2	few	-	TGTGCCAGCAGTCCTAATGAGAACTATGGCTACACCTTC	CASSPNENYGYTF
TRBJ1-3	TRBV2	once	-	TGTGCCAGCAGTGGCAGCGGGGTATCTGGAAACACCATATATTTT	CASSGSGVSGNTIYF
TRBJ2-7	TRBV11-3	-	TRBD2	TGTGCCAGCAGCTTTTCGACTAGCGGGGGTGTACGACCCTACGAGCAGTACTTC	CASSFSTSGGVRPYEQYF
TRBJ1-1	TRBV7-2	-	-	TGTGCCAGCAGCTTAGGGGTGGACAGACGGCGGCACACTGAAGCTTTCTTT	CASSLGVDRRRHTEAFF
TRBJ2-5	TRBV5-1	once	-	TGCGCCAGCAGACAAGGACAGACGGGGTCGGAGACCCAGTACTTC	CASRQGQTGSETQYF
TRBJ2-4	TRBV6-6	-	-	TGTGCCAGCAGTTACCCAGATGGGCGCGAAAACATTCAGTACTTC	CASSYPDGRENIQYF
TRBJ1-4	TRBV6-1	-	-	TGTGCCAGCAGTGCCCGTTCTTTCAATGAAAAACTGTTTTTT	CASSARSFNEKLFF
TRBJ1-6	TRBV9	-	-	TGTGCCAGCAGCGTAGACGCCAGGGTGGGTTCACCCCTCCACTTT	CASSVDARVGSPLHF
TRBJ1-1	TRBV6-4	-	-	TGTGCCAGCAGTGCCGGTACTGAAGCTTTCTTT	CASSAGTEAFF
TRBJ2-7	TRBV6-5	-	-	TGTGCCAGCAGTGACATCTCCTACGAGCAGTACTTC	CASSDISYEQYF
TRBJ2-3	TRBV18	-	-	TGTGCCAGCTCACTATCCACTAGACCAGATACGCAGTATTTT	CASSLSTRPDTQYF
TRBJ2-7	TRBV7-2	-	TRBD2	TGTGCCAGCAGTCCGACTAGCCCATCCTACGAGCAGTACTTC	CASSPTSPSYEQYF
TRBJ1-1	TRBV4-2	-	-	TGTGCCAGCAGCCAAAACACAGGGAGCGGCACTGAAGCTTTCTTT	CASSQNTGSGTEAFF
TRBJ2-6	TRBV4-1	once	-	TGCGCCAGCAGCCACTCCCAGGGGGGGGACAACGTCCTGACTTTC	CASSHSQGGDNVLTF
TRBJ2-7	TRBV7-2	-	-	TGTGCCAGCAGCTACGTGGTGGGGCTGGTGGGGTCCTACGAGCAGTACTTC	CASSYVVGLVGSYEQYF
TRBJ2-3	TRBV7-6	-	-	TGTGCCAGCAGCTTAGACCGCACAGATACGCAGTATTTT	CASSLDRTDTQYF
TRBJ1-4	TRBV4-3	-	-	TGCGCCAGCAGCCGAGGCCCATGGGGAACGAATGAAAAACTGTTTTTT	CASSRGPWGTNEKLFF
TRBJ2-1	TRBV29-1	few	TRBD2	TGCAGAGTAGCGGGAGGGCTCCTCGGAATGAATGAGCAGTTCTTC	CRVAGGLLGMNEQFF
TRBJ2-2	TRBV28	-	TRBD1	TGTGCCATCTTGGACAGGGCTACCGGGGAGCTGTTTTTT	CAILDRATGELFF
TRBJ2-7	TRBV14	-	TRBD2	TGTGCCAGCAGGGATAGCGGGATAAGTTACGAGCAGTACTTC	CASRDSGISYEQYF